This TCR beta chain stems from a study of T-cell memory formation after mild COVID-19. Findings of the study overall: Clones contracting day 15 to 85 were balanced CD4/CD8; later expanders leaned CD4+.

V shed 5 bases, J shed 1 base, and the junction held 6 bases outside the gene matches. The length of the CDR3 is 15 residues. This clonotype has a single count. Antigen: not known. One entry per CDR3 protein, called by TCRdb with MiXCR from the 5' RACE reads. The table lists about 200,000 distinct CDR3 sequences, around 9.5% of them singletons. Sequencing was carried out using PBMCs or a T cell subset sorted from them (not recorded which). The sequence came from a man aged 18 to 30 who had mild COVID-19 (a few samples of this study predate the infection). Cell type and time point are not known. This sequence joins TRBV12-3 or TRBV12-4 and TRBJ2-7, with 9 bases identical to TRBD2. CDR3 DNA: TGTGCCAGCAGTCAACAGGCGGGGGGGTCCTACGAGCAGTACTTC. Translating it yields CASSQQAGGSYEQYF.